This is a list of T cell receptor beta chains from one sample in a study of cytomegalovirus exposure and HLA in healthy donors. Measured with immunoSEQ multiplex PCR; TCRdb has only the in-frame clones, and not every one. The sample has about 70,000 clones, 74% seen once. Sequenced input: PBMCs. The receptors come from a human donor in good health. CDR3s leave out the opening cysteine and the closing phenylalanine or tryptophan. Fields, in order: V gene, J gene, CDR3 protein.

TRBV29-1	TRBJ2-1	SVWEGSYNEQF
TRBV30	TRBJ1-4	AWSVFIDEKLF
TRBV6-1	TRBJ2-2	ASSEAGQTNTGELF
TRBV28	TRBJ1-4	ASTSEGPGEKLF
TRBV30	TRBJ2-7	AWSVFGLSGDSYEQY
TRBV2	TRBJ1-1	ASNRGQNTEAF
TRBV30	TRBJ2-7	AWSGRSRKA
TRBV9	TRBJ2-7	ASSAGLAGYEQY
TRBV30	TRBJ2-5	AWSSEMRETQY
TRBV7-9	TRBJ2-3	ASSQSTDTQY
TRBV6-1	TRBJ2-7	ASSGSDSSYEQY
TRBV5-1	TRBJ2-3	ASSLRTSTDTQY
TRBV7-2	TRBJ2-5	ASSLAGAETQY
TRBV6-1	TRBJ2-7	ASTPGGASYEQY
TRBV6-6	TRBJ2-7	ASSYVQGGDEQY
TRBV5-1	TRBJ2-3	ASSQTSPLRDTQY
TRBV15	TRBJ1-1	ATSRDDRDVAEAF
TRBV27	TRBJ2-3	ASSLGGRARGDTQY
TRBV10-2	TRBJ1-2	ASSESKGAGGYT
TRBV5-6	TRBJ1-1	ASSWGVTGGWNTEAF
TRBV28	TRBJ2-1	ASKRQGLPETYNEQF
TRBV11-2	TRBJ2-7	ASSLEQGYEQY
TRBV19	TRBJ1-1	ASSIGPGLLNTEAF
TRBV5-1	TRBJ2-2	ASGIQGNTGELF
TRBV10-3	TRBJ1-2	AISGQGAVYGYT
TRBV19	TRBJ2-7	ASSIADTVLSEQY
TRBV5-1	TRBJ2-5	ASSLVEEQY
TRBV2	TRBJ1-5	ASSEIGRVGNQPQH
TRBV5-1	TRBJ2-2	ASSLTSGTGELF
TRBV6-5	TRBJ1-1	ASTRDRGRPEAF
TRBV5-4	TRBJ2-3	ASSSYGTDTQY
TRBV9	TRBJ2-7	ASSQRAGGLRNEQY
TRBV5-1	TRBJ1-1	ASSTDRANTEAF
TRBV5-5	TRBJ1-3	ASSLSFRTAPSGNTIY
TRBV5-1	TRBJ2-5	ASSLGGVQETQY
TRBV6-1	TRBJ1-4	ASRSLGTTNEKLF
TRBV19	TRBJ2-3	ASSIPKYRGSAQY
TRBV12-5	TRBJ2-7	ASGLEWGVEQY
TRBV13	TRBJ1-2	ASGRDRGLRYGYT
TRBV18	TRBJ1-1	ATAGGNTEAF
TRBV6-1	TRBJ1-4	ASRNSEKLF
TRBV6-1	TRBJ1-1	ASSPGGLRTEAF
TRBV2	TRBJ2-3	ASSERASGGDTQY
TRBV11-2	TRBJ2-7	ASSLSGQRNEQY
TRBV5-1	TRBJ1-4	ASSLKAGLATNEKLF
TRBV6-5	TRBJ2-2	ASSEADTGELF
TRBV5-1	TRBJ2-1	ASSLGPAEGYNEQF
TRBV4-2	TRBJ2-3	ASSQDTGQQTYTQY
TRBV10-3	TRBJ1-2	AISGQINYGYT
TRBV5-6	TRBJ1-5	ASSREGKGNQPQH
TRBV27	TRBJ2-7	ASSSGYEQY
TRBV6-5	TRBJ2-4	ASSQNRGPKNIQY
TRBV30	TRBJ1-5	AWSVTGGLGNQPQH